These T cell receptor beta chains were read from a single sample in a study of CD8 T cells in Susac syndrome. TCRdb redid the calling of the immunoSEQ multiplex PCR reads with MiXCR, one entry per CDR3 protein. The data show 210,000 or so distinct CDR3 sequences, around 90% seen once. The specimen sequenced was CD8+ T cells from PBMCs. These receptor sequences come from a human donor with multiple sclerosis. Both conserved end residues are part of each CDR3. A D gene is named only where the DNA matches it firmly. Size values are once, few and many counts, or a class for expanded clones, and some rows have none.

j_call	v_call	d_call	clone_size	cdr3_nt	cdr3_aa
TRBJ2-6	TRBV9	.	.	TGTGCCAGCAGCGCTCAAAAGGAACCATCTGGGGCCAACGTCCTGACTTTC	CASSAQKEPSGANVLTF
TRBJ1-1	TRBV4-1	.	.	TGCGCCAGCAGCCAGAGGGGGGGCGGAGGCCTAAACACTGAAGCTTTCTTT	CASSQRGGGGLNTEAFF
TRBJ2-7	TRBV25-1	.	few	TGTGCCAGCGGGGATTCCTACGAGCAGTACTTC	CASGDSYEQYF
TRBJ1-4	TRBV19	.	.	TGTGCCAGTAGTAGCCGGGGGGGAGAAAAACTGTTTTTT	CASSSRGGEKLFF
TRBJ2-5	TRBV20-1	TRBD1	.	TGCAGTGCCCGGGACAGGCGTAAAATCCAAGAGACCCAGTACTTC	CSARDRRKIQETQYF
TRBJ2-1	TRBV9	.	once	TGTGCCAGCAGCCCCCCCATCGGCAATGAGCAGTTCTTC	CASSPPIGNEQFF
TRBJ2-5	TRBV20-1	.	.	TGCAGTGCTATCCCCCCGCGGTCGAAGATCCAAGAGACCCAGTACTTC	CSAIPPRSKIQETQYF
TRBJ2-7	TRBV12-3/TRBV12-4	.	.	TGTGCCAGCAGTTCAAGCTACCGTAGGGAGCAGTACTTC	CASSSSYRREQYF
TRBJ2-1	TRBV3-1	TRBD2	.	TGTGCCAGCAGCCAAGATAGACTAGCGGAGCACAATGAGCAGTTCTTC	CASSQDRLAEHNEQFF
TRBJ2-1	TRBV4-3	TRBD2	.	TGCGCCAGCAGCTTCAGCACACGGGGTAGCGGGATCAATGAGCAGTTCTTC	CASSFSTRGSGINEQFF
TRBJ2-7	TRBV19	TRBD1	few	TGTGCCAGTAGTCCGCGGACAGGGGGCTACGAGCAGTACTTC	CASSPRTGGYEQYF
TRBJ1-2	TRBV10-3	.	.	TGTGCCATCAGTGGTGCAGAAGATGGCTACACCTTC	CAISGAEDGYTF
TRBJ1-2	TRBV12-3/TRBV12-4	TRBD1	.	TGTGCCAGCAGTGTCCAAAGGGACAGGGTTCTTTATGGCTACACCTTC	CASSVQRDRVLYGYTF
TRBJ1-2	TRBV9	.	.	TGTGCCAGCAGCGGTGATAAGGGCATCTATGGCTACACCTTC	CASSGDKGIYGYTF
TRBJ2-1	TRBV15	.	.	TGTGCCACCAGCAGGGCGGGCCTTAGGGCAGGCAATGAGCAGTTCTTC	CATSRAGLRAGNEQFF
TRBJ1-2	TRBV5-1	.	once	TGCGCCAGCAGCTTGGATGCGGGAAACTATGGCTACACCTTC	CASSLDAGNYGYTF
TRBJ1-2	TRBV29-1	.	.	TGCAGCGCCGAAGGCCTTAGTCGGAGCTCTAACTATGGCTACACCTTC	CSAEGLSRSSNYGYTF
TRBJ1-1	TRBV6-6	.	.	TGTGCCACTATGACAGACATGAACACTGAAGCTTTCTTT	CATMTDMNTEAFF
TRBJ1-1	TRBV7-8	TRBD1	.	TGTGCCAGCAACGTCTTGGGACAGGGGTTTTTGGACACTGAAGCTTTCTTT	CASNVLGQGFLDTEAFF
TRBJ2-1	TRBV29-1	.	.	TGCAGCGTTTTCCAGGAGTCCTCCTACAATGAGCAGTTCTTC	CSVFQESSYNEQFF
TRBJ1-1	TRBV9	.	.	TGTGCCAGCAGCGTGGATTGGGGCGGGAACACTGAAGCTTTCTTT	CASSVDWGGNTEAFF
TRBJ1-4	TRBV7-9	.	once	TGTGCCAGCAGCTCCTGGTCAGCTAATGAAAAACTGTTTTTT	CASSSWSANEKLFF
TRBJ1-2	TRBV5-6	.	.	TGTGCCAGCAGTCCTGGACTGACCGGAAAAGGCTACACCTTC	CASSPGLTGKGYTF
TRBJ2-5	TRBV4-1	TRBD2	.	TGCGCCAGCAGCCCCCTAGGAGCGGGGGGCCAAGAGACCCAGTACTTC	CASSPLGAGGQETQYF
TRBJ2-7	TRBV4-2	.	once	TGTGCCAGCAGCCAAGATCACCTCTACGAGCAGTACTTC	CASSQDHLYEQYF
TRBJ1-1	TRBV3-1	.	.	TGTGCCAGCAGCCCTTGGGACACGAGCGAGAACACTGAAGCTTTCTTT	CASSPWDTSENTEAFF
TRBJ1-5	TRBV4-1	.	.	TGCGCCAGCAGCCAAGATCCGGGGCTAAATCAGCCCCAGCATTTT	CASSQDPGLNQPQHF
TRBJ2-1	TRBV6-6	.	once	TGTGCCAGCAGTTACCCGGGGGAGGCTAATGAGCAGTTCTTC	CASSYPGEANEQFF
TRBJ2-3	TRBV9	TRBD2	once	TGTGCCAGCAGCGTAGTTCTAGCGGGGGTCACAGATACGCAGTATTTT	CASSVVLAGVTDTQYF
TRBJ2-2	TRBV24-1	.	few	TGTGCCACTAGGGGGGACACCGGGGAGCTGTTTTTT	CATRGDTGELFF
TRBJ2-7	TRBV5-8	TRBD2	.	TGTGCCAGCAGCTGGGGGGGGAACTACGAGCAGTACTTC	CASSWGGNYEQYF
TRBJ1-2	TRBV27	TRBD1	once	TGTGCCAGCAGTTCTCCCCGGGCGGGACAGGGGATCTCTGGCTACACCTTC	CASSSPRAGQGISGYTF
TRBJ1-1	TRBV12-3/TRBV12-4	.	.	TGTGCCAGCAGTTGGGGAGATATGAACACTGAAGCTTTCTTT	CASSWGDMNTEAFF
TRBJ1-1	TRBV6-2/TRBV6-3	.	.	TGTGCCAGCAGCGCACGGGGGGGGAGTACTGAAGCTTTCTTT	CASSARGGSTEAFF
TRBJ1-5	TRBV15	.	once	TGTGCCACCAGCAGACCTGATAGCAATCAGCCCCAGCATTTT	CATSRPDSNQPQHF
TRBJ2-7	TRBV5-6	.	.	TGTGCCAGCAGCTTGTACCGGGACAAGTACGAGCAGTACTTC	CASSLYRDKYEQYF
TRBJ2-3	TRBV29-1	.	once	TGCAGCGTTTCCGGGGGCCAATCTTACACAGATACGCAGTATTTT	CSVSGGQSYTDTQYF
TRBJ2-1	TRBV3-1	TRBD2	.	TGTGCCAGCAGCCAAGGACTAGCCTCCTACAATGAGCAGTTCTTC	CASSQGLASYNEQFF
TRBJ2-5	TRBV12-3/TRBV12-4	.	.	TGTGCCAGCAGAAGGACTCTTGGAGGCCCACAAGAGACCCAGTACTTC	CASRRTLGGPQETQYF
TRBJ1-1	TRBV7-9	TRBD1	.	TGTGCCAGCAGCCCTTTCGGACAGGGGGCGGGTGTCACTGAAGCTTTCTTT	CASSPFGQGAGVTEAFF
TRBJ2-3	TRBV30	TRBD2	.	TGTGCATCCTCAGGGGGACTAGCGGGTGTTACGCAGTATTTT	CASSGGLAGVTQYF
TRBJ2-4	TRBV30	.	.	TGTGCCTGGGCGGACAGCCTAGCCAAAAACATTCAGTACTTC	CAWADSLAKNIQYF
TRBJ2-2	TRBV15	.	.	TGTGCCACCAGCAGAGTATCACCGAACCGGGACATTCTCACCGGGGAGCTGTTTTTT	CATSRVSPNRDILTGELFF
TRBJ1-2	TRBV7-9	.	.	TGTGCCAGCAGCGGCAGGCGCTATGGCTACACCTTC	CASSGRRYGYTF
TRBJ2-1	TRBV20-1	TRBD2	.	TGCAGTGCCACCGGGACTAGCGGGAGCTCCTACAATGAGCAGTTCTTC	CSATGTSGSSYNEQFF
TRBJ2-7	TRBV23-1	.	few	TGCGCCAGCAGTCAATATAGCCCAACAAACGACGAGCAGTACTTC	CASSQYSPTNDEQYF
TRBJ2-3	TRBV29-1	TRBD1	.	TGCAGCGTTGTGGACAGGATCACAGATACGCAGTATTTT	CSVVDRITDTQYF
TRBJ2-1	TRBV9	.	.	TGTGCCAGCAGCGTAGGTGACTCTGACTACAATGAGCAGTTCTTC	CASSVGDSDYNEQFF
TRBJ1-2	TRBV27	.	.	TGTGCCAGCACCCCTCTCGCCAGGGACCCCGGCTATGGCTACACCTTC	CASTPLARDPGYGYTF
TRBJ1-6	TRBV13	.	.	TGTGCCAGCAGCCACAGACAGGAGAATTCACCCCTCCACTTT	CASSHRQENSPLHF
TRBJ1-2	TRBV3-1	.	.	TGTGCCAGCAGCCAAGTTTATGGGGGAGGATATGGCTACACCTTC	CASSQVYGGGYGYTF
TRBJ2-7	TRBV29-1	.	.	TGCAGCGTTGATCGACGGGACTCCTACGAGCAGTACTTC	CSVDRRDSYEQYF
TRBJ2-2	TRBV14	TRBD2	.	TGTGCCAGCAGCCTGGGGACTAGCGTATACACCGGGGAGCTGTTTTTT	CASSLGTSVYTGELFF
TRBJ1-1	TRBV4-3	.	.	TGCGCCAGCAGCCAAGTTCCCCTGGGGACTGAAGCTTTCTTT	CASSQVPLGTEAFF
TRBJ2-5	TRBV6-2/TRBV6-3	TRBD1	.	TGTGCCTCGCGACAGGGGGGTTACGAGACCCAGTACTTC	CASRQGGYETQYF
TRBJ2-7	TRBV5-6	TRBD1	.	TGTGCCAGCAGCTTGGAATGGACAGGGAAGTCCTACGAGCAGTACTTC	CASSLEWTGKSYEQYF
TRBJ2-1	TRBV6-2/TRBV6-3	.	.	TGTGCCAGCAGTTACGTACAGGGCCCCTACAATGAGCAGTTCTTC	CASSYVQGPYNEQFF